The 24 T cell receptor beta chains reported below all come from one sample, sequenced in a study of cytotoxic CD8 clonotypes in ibrutinib-treated CLL. Assay: immunoSEQ multiplex PCR; the TCRdb copy retains only in-frame clones and omits some. The sample gives about 130,000 clones, 80% to 90% of which show up once; 3.3% is in the top ten. The sequenced sample was PBMCs, obtained after 24 months of ibrutinib treatment. These receptors were obtained from a human donor with chronic lymphocytic leukemia.

This clone has just one count. The genes are TRBV5-1 and TRBJ1-1; D is undetermined. Germline V lookup: CDR1 SGHRS, CDR2 YFSETQ. This CDR3 region has 12 residues. V dropped 5 bases and J dropped 1 base, with 6 bases sitting between them. CDR3 DNA sequence: TGCGCCAGCAGTTCGGGGAACACTGAAGCTTTCTTT. Its translation is CASSSGNTEAFF. Drawing the rest from reference TRBV5-1 and TRBJ1-1, the complete variable domain is KAGVTQTPRYLIKTRGQQVTLSCSPISGHRSVSWYQQTPGQGLQFLFEYFSETQRNKGNFPGRFSGRQFSNSRSEMNVSTLELGDSALYLCASSSGNTEAFFGQGTRLTVV.

The chain couples TRBV4-3 to TRBJ2-7; D unclear. The germline CDR1 and CDR2 sequences are LGHNA and YSLEER. V was trimmed by 0 bases and J by 7 bases, leaving 22 bases between them. This CDR3 spans 17 amino acids. The CDR3 region has the DNA TGCGCCAGCAGCCAAGATGGGTTCGGGTCAGACGACTGGGAGCAGTACTTC. Translated: CASSQDGFGSDDWEQYF.

The V and J genes are TRBV30 and TRBJ2-7; tentative D call: TRBD2 (6 bases). Germline-derived CDR1 and CDR2 are GTSNPN and SVGIG (reference sequence). This CDR3 has 12 amino acids. V gave up 4 bases and J gave up 2 bases, with 9 bases separating them. The CDR3 region is CAWTGGTYEQYF. CDR3 DNA: TGTGCCTGGACCGGCGGGACCTACGAGCAGTACTTC.

This clone was seen once. The CDR3 nucleotides are TGTGCCAGCAGCTTAGCGTTGACAGGGATAAACACTGAAGCTTTCTTT. Its protein is CASSLALTGINTEAFF. The rearrangement links TRBV7-9 to TRBJ1-1, with 7 bases identical to TRBD1. The CDR3 loop spans 16 amino acids. V trimming: 0 bases; J trimming: 2 bases; junction bases outside the gene matches: 6. The germline V gene has CDR1 SEHNR and CDR2 FQNEAQ (reference sequence).

The chain is built from TRBV5-4 and TRBJ1-2; the match to TRBD1 covers 10 bases. CDR1 SGHNT and CDR2 YYREEE come from the germline V gene (reference sequence). Unmatched junction bases numbered 8, after V lost 4 bases and J lost 5 bases. The CDR3 length is 15 residues. The chain's CDR3 is CASSTRQGALYGYTF. The CDR3 DNA is TGTGCCAGCAGCACGAGACAGGGGGCGCTTTATGGCTACACCTTC.

The chain joins TRBV6-6 to TRBJ2-7, with 7 bases matching TRBD1. With V trimmed by 6 bases and J by 6 bases, 5 bases remained unmatched. This CDR3 spans 12 amino acids. Germline values: CDR1 MNHNY, CDR2 SVGAGI (reference sequence). DNA for the CDR3: TGTGCCAGCAGGAGACAGGGTGGCGAGCAGTACTTC. This sequence encodes CASRRQGGEQYF.

The chain couples TRBV7-2 to TRBJ1-1; D gene uncertain. The CDR3 length is 14 residues. V was pared by 1 base and J by 0 bases, with 6 bases between. CDR1 is SGHTA and CDR2 is FQGNSA in the germline V gene. CDR3 in DNA: TGTGCCAGCAGCTTAGACAGAGTGAACACTGAAGCTTTCTTT. Translated: CASSLDRVNTEAFF.

The gene calls are TRBV18 and TRBJ1-2; 8 bases agree with TRBD1. Trimming at V came to 4 bases and at J to 0 bases, leaving 7 bases not matched to a gene. CDR1 and CDR2 (germline): KGHSH, LQKENI. The CDR3 is 16 residues long. CDR3: CASSQDTGGANYGYTF. The CDR3 coding sequence is TGTGCCAGCTCACAAGATACAGGGGGAGCTAACTATGGCTACACCTTC.

V and J are TRBV7-2 and TRBJ2-7; 7 bases agree with TRBD1. V shed 8 bases and J 5 bases; nucleotides not matched to a gene: 6. The CDR3 consists of 12 residues. Germline CDR1 SGHTA, CDR2 FQGNSA. The CDR3 is CASGGQEDEQYF. The CDR3 bases are TGTGCCAGCGGCGGACAGGAGGACGAGCAGTACTTC. Full variable domain (outside the CDR3, taken from reference TRBV7-2 and TRBJ2-7): GAGVSQSPSNKVTEKGKDVELRCDPISGHTALYWYRQSLGQGLEFLIYFQGNSAPDKSGLPSDRFSAERTGGSVSTLTIQRTQQEDSAVYLCASGGQEDEQYFGPGTRLTVT.

This clone occurred a few times. The rearrangement uses TRBV6-5 and TRBJ2-5; weak D call: TRBD2 (5 bases). Germline V gene sequence: CDR1 MNHEY, CDR2 SVGAGI. With 5 bases removed from V and 4 bases from J, the gap between germline ends came to 17 bases. The CDR3 extends over 15 amino acids. The CDR3 DNA sequence: TGTGCCAGCAGTCGACGCGGGCCTAGAGGAGAGACCCAGTACTTC. This encodes CASSRRGPRGETQYF.

This sequence joins TRBV19 and TRBJ1-1; possible D gene TRBD1, 5 bases. The V gene lost 4 bases and the J gene lost 5 bases, with 14 bases spanning the gap. Germline loops: CDR1 LNHDA, CDR2 SQIVND (reference sequence). The CDR3 length is 14 residues. As DNA, the CDR3 is TGTGCCAGTAGTAGGGATTGGGGGAGAACTGAAGCTTTCTTT. This sequence encodes CASSRDWGRTEAFF.

The count of this clone is one. The rearrangement joins TRBV7-7 to TRBJ2-1; TRBD2 matches 7 bases. V trimming: 5 bases; J trimming: 2 bases; junction bases outside the gene matches: 6. CDR1 SSHAT and CDR2 FNYEAQ come from the germline V gene (reference sequence). The CDR3 length is 15 residues. CDR3 loop: CASSPERGAYNEQFF. CDR3 DNA sequence: TGTGCCAGCAGCCCAGAGCGGGGCGCCTACAATGAGCAGTTCTTC.

This chain links TRBV18 with TRBJ2-5; D call uncertain. The V gene lost 2 bases and the J gene lost 2 bases, with 9 bases spanning the gap. CDR1 KGHSH and CDR2 LQKENI come from the germline V gene. This CDR3 has 14 residues. CDR3 loop: CASSPLQPQETQYF. The CDR3 nucleotides read TGTGCCAGCTCACCATTACAGCCGCAAGAGACCCAGTACTTC.

The chain couples TRBV28 to TRBJ1-5; the D gene is possibly TRBD1 (6 bases). There are 15 residues in the CDR3. V was shortened by 4 bases and J by 9 bases, with 19 bases between the two germline ends. Per germline, CDR1 MDHEN and CDR2 SYDVKM. The CDR3 protein is CASSSPRGGDLPQHF. CDR3 sequence (DNA): TGTGCCAGCAGTTCCCCCCGAGGGGGGGATCTGCCCCAGCATTTT.

This clone came up once. V and J are TRBV18 and TRBJ1-3, with a tentative D call TRBD1 (5 bases). Germline values: CDR1 KGHSH, CDR2 LQKENI. V shed 6 bases and J shed 2 bases, with 17 bases lying between them. The CDR3 sequence is 16 residues long. The chain's CDR3 is CASSPRAAGAGNTIYF. In DNA form, the CDR3 reads TGTGCCAGCTCCCCTCGCGCCGCGGGGGCTGGAAACACCATATATTTT.

The chain recombines TRBV7-6 with TRBJ1-1; maybe TRBD1 (5 bases). This CDR3 has 16 amino acids. Germline V gene lookup returns CDR1 SGHVS and CDR2 FNYEAQ. V was cut by 4 bases and J by 3 bases, with 18 bases left in between. In DNA, the CDR3 is TGTGCCAGCAGCTCGTCCTCGGGGGTTAAGGACACTGAAGCTTTCTTT. Encoded protein: CASSSSSGVKDTEAFF.

Note on this clone: Given a far larger clone just one base away, this is likely a sequencing read error. CDR3 in DNA: TGTGCCAGCAGGAGCGACCCGTGGTACGAGCAGTACTTC. Its protein product is CASRSDPWYEQYF. The rearrangement joins TRBV5-8 to TRBJ2-7; no definite D call. Trimming stripped 5 bases from V and 4 bases from J, with 13 bases between. Germline loops: CDR1 SGHTS, CDR2 YDEGEE. The CDR3 runs 13 residues.

This clone was detected only once. The chain employs TRBV5-4 and TRBJ2-7; 9 bases agree with TRBD1. CDR1 is SGHNT, CDR2 YYREEE, per germline (reference sequence). V trimming: 4 bases; J trimming: 3 bases; junction bases outside the gene matches: 11. The CDR3 consists of 16 residues. The CDR3 DNA sequence: TGTGCCAGCAGCCAGAACCCGGGGACAGGGATCTACGAGCAGTACTTC. Its protein product is CASSQNPGTGIYEQYF.

The J gene is TRBJ1-4, the V gene TRBV5-4, with 9 bases identical to TRBD1. The V and J ends lost 1 base and 6 bases, in that order; junction bases with no gene match: 1. CDR1 and CDR2 (germline): SGHNT, YYREEE (reference sequence). The CDR3 runs to 14 residues. The CDR3 spells CASSLRTGDEKLFF. The CDR3 coding sequence is TGTGCCAGCAGCTTGAGGACAGGGGATGAAAAACTGTTTTTT.

This clone was seen a handful of times. The chain combines TRBV5-6 with TRBJ1-2; 12 positions match TRBD1. The V segment lost 4 bases and the J segment 7 bases; nucleotides outside the gene matches: 5. CDR1 is SGHDT, CDR2 YYEEEE, per germline. The CDR3 is made up of 14 amino acids. This chain's CDR3 is CASSAGQGAFGYTF. In DNA form, the CDR3 reads TGTGCCAGCAGCGCGGGACAGGGGGCGTTTGGCTACACCTTC.

The chain couples TRBV29-1 to TRBJ2-2; 8 nucleotides align to TRBD1. Germline V gives CDR1 SQVTM, CDR2 ANQGSEA. V gave up 4 bases and J gave up 4 bases; unmatched junction bases: 2. The CDR3 sequence is 13 residues long. The CDR3 protein is CSVGQGATGELFF. The CDR3, as DNA: TGCAGCGTTGGGCAGGGGGCCACCGGGGAGCTGTTTTTT.

The DNA of the CDR3 is TGTGCCAGCAGCGCGGGACAGGCGCAGCTCTCGGCCCCCCGCCGCTATGGCTACACCTTC. Residues: CASSAGQAQLSAPRRYGYTF. The V and J genes are TRBV5-5 and TRBJ1-2; 8 bases are shared with TRBD1. The germline V gene encodes CDR1 SGHKS and CDR2 YYEKEE (reference sequence). V gave up 4 bases and J gave up 4 bases; unmatched junction bases: 24. The CDR3 spans 20 residues.

The chain joins TRBV6-6 to TRBJ2-3; D is possibly TRBD1 (6 bases). The CDR3 is 16 amino acids. The germline V gene encodes CDR1 MNHNY and CDR2 SVGAGI (reference sequence). Trimming left V 4 bases short and J 3 bases short, with 17 bases between. Here the CDR3 DNA reads TGTGCCAGCAGTTCCACAGGGAGAGGGGTGACAGATACGCAGTATTTT. Protein: CASSSTGRGVTDTQYF.

This chain joins TRBV25-1 and TRBJ1-2; 9 nucleotides match TRBD1. This CDR3 has 15 residues. V gave up 3 bases and J gave up 5 bases; unmatched junction bases: 7. Germline loops: CDR1 MGHDK, CDR2 SYGVNS. This CDR3 is CASSDSGTGQYGYTF. CDR3 nucleotide sequence: TGTGCCAGCAGTGATTCCGGGACAGGGCAATATGGCTACACCTTC.